What follows are 11 T cell receptor beta chains derived from one specimen sequenced in a study of blood T cell repertoires in COVID-19. Method: immunoSEQ multiplex PCR; TCRdb's copy keeps in-frame clones and lacks some. The sample includes a few hundred thousand clones, 87% of them seen just once. The specimen was peripheral blood. The receptors derive from a man younger than 35 with active or convalescent COVID-19.

Only one count was recorded for this clone. The chain has TRBV29-1 and TRBJ1-2; a possible D gene is TRBD1 (5 bases). V lost 4 bases and J 9 bases, leaving 15 bases between the germline ends. CDR3 length: 12 amino acids. Germline V gene lookup returns CDR1 SQVTM and CDR2 ANQGSEA. The CDR3 DNA follows: TGCAGCGTTGGAGACAGCGCCCTGAGCTACACCTTC. This sequence encodes CSVGDSALSYTF.

This chain uses TRBV4-3 with TRBJ1-2; TRBD1 matches 8 bases. Germline V gives CDR1 LGHNA, CDR2 YSLEER. V trimming: 8 bases; J trimming: 4 bases; junction bases outside the gene matches: 6. CDR3 length: 13 residues. The CDR3 region is CASGDRPGYGYTF. The CDR3 nucleotides read TGCGCCAGCGGGGACAGGCCGGGCTATGGCTACACCTTC.

This chain connects TRBV11-2 to TRBJ2-1; a weak D match, TRBD1 (5 bases). With 1 base removed from V and 6 bases from J, the gap between germline ends came to 13 bases. CDR3 length: 15 amino acids. Germline assignment: CDR1 SGHAT and CDR2 FQNNGV. Here the CDR3 reads CASSLGPRAVNEQFF. Written as DNA, the CDR3 is TGTGCCAGCAGCTTAGGTCCCAGGGCTGTCAATGAGCAGTTCTTC.

This chain links TRBV6-5 with TRBJ1-3; TRBD1 matches at 7 bases. The CDR3 contains 14 residues. With V trimmed by 7 bases and J by 7 bases, 10 bases remained unmatched. Germline-derived CDR1 and CDR2 are MNHEY and SVGAGI. The CDR3 nucleotides are TGTGCCAGCAAAACCCAGGGGGGTCGGAACACCATATATTTT. Translating gives CASKTQGGRNTIYF.

A single count supports this clone. V usage is TRBV7-9 and J usage is TRBJ1-1; D uncertain. Germline V lookup: CDR1 SEHNR, CDR2 FQNEAQ (reference sequence). Trimming removed 5 bases from V and 3 bases from J, with 19 bases in between. The CDR3 is 16 residues long. As DNA, the CDR3 is TGTGCCAGCAGCCCCCGGGAGGGTCTTGCGGACACTGAAGCTTTCTTT. Translating gives CASSPREGLADTEAFF.

The V call is TRBV6-5, the J call TRBJ2-7; 8 bases line up with TRBD2. Trimming cost V 0 bases and J 2 bases; bases outside gene matches: 3. CDR1 MNHEY and CDR2 SVGAGI come from the germline V gene. The CDR3 contains 15 residues. CDR3 protein: CASSYSSGVTYEQYF. The CDR3 DNA sequence: TGTGCCAGCAGTTACTCTAGCGGGGTGACCTACGAGCAGTACTTC.

The chain combines TRBV11-2 with TRBJ1-1, with D maybe TRBD1 (6 bases). The CDR3 length is 15 residues. V lost 5 bases and J 0 bases, leaving 13 bases between the germline ends. CDR1 is SGHAT, CDR2 FQNNGV, per germline. The CDR3 nucleotides are TGTGCCAGCAGCCAACAGGGCGGAATGAACACTGAAGCTTTCTTT. Its protein product is CASSQQGGMNTEAFF. Combining the CDR3 with reference TRBV11-2 and TRBJ1-1 gives the whole variable domain EAGVAQSPRYKIIEKRQSVAFWCNPISGHATLYWYQQILGQGPKLLIQFQNNGVVDDSQLPKDRFSAERLKGVDSTLKIQPAKLEDSAVYLCASSQQGGMNTEAFFGQGTRLTVV.

V gene TRBV2 combines with J gene TRBJ1-5, with a possible D match to TRBD1 (5 bases). Germline assignment: CDR1 SNHLY and CDR2 FYNNEI. Trimming stripped 2 bases from V and 5 bases from J, with 10 bases between. The CDR3 consists of 14 residues. The CDR3 nucleotides read TGTGCCAGCAGTGAAACAGGTGCCCATCAGCCCCAGCATTTT. Its translation is CASSETGAHQPQHF.

This sequence joins TRBV2 and TRBJ2-7, with D possibly being TRBD1 (6 bases). This CDR3 region has 11 residues. Germline V lookup: CDR1 SNHLY, CDR2 FYNNEI. Trimming took off 6 bases at V and 8 bases at J, with 11 bases between the two ends. Here the CDR3 reads CASSQGLQQYF. DNA for the CDR3: TGTGCCAGCAGCCAGGGGTTACAGCAGTACTTC.

The chain has TRBV6-1 and TRBJ1-1; D possibly corresponds to TRBD1 (6 bases). Trimming stripped 7 bases from V and 3 bases from J, with 15 bases between. CDR1 and CDR2 (germline): MNHNS, SASEGT. CDR3 size: 14 residues. DNA of the CDR3: TGTGCCAGCAAAGAACAGGGTGTGGACACTGAAGCTTTCTTT. Protein sequence: CASKEQGVDTEAFF.

The chain links TRBV5-1 to TRBJ1-5; D perhaps matches TRBD1 (5 bases). There are 14 residues in the CDR3. Germline values: CDR1 SGHRS, CDR2 YFSETQ. V was shortened by 3 bases and J by 2 bases, with 9 bases between the two germline ends. In DNA, the CDR3 is TGCGCCAGCAGCTGGGGGGGAGGCAATCAGCCCCAGCATTTT. It encodes CASSWGGGNQPQHF. The whole variable domain, remainder taken from reference TRBV5-1 and TRBJ1-5, is KAGVTQTPRYLIKTRGQQVTLSCSPISGHRSVSWYQQTPGQGLQFLFEYFSETQRNKGNFPGRFSGRQFSNSRSEMNVSTLELGDSALYLCASSWGGGNQPQHFGDGTRLSIL.